This T cell receptor (beta chain) emerged from a study of T cell responses to AZD1222 COVID-19 vaccine. TCRdb's copy holds only in-frame clones and misses some; the assay was immunoSEQ multiplex PCR. The sample carries 70,000 to 100,000 clones, 80% to 95% recorded once. Losses at the gene ends were 0 bases for V and 4 bases for J; bases not matched to a gene: 6. CDR1 is SGHVS, CDR2 FNYEAQ, per germline. The CDR3 has 16 amino acids. This clone is a singleton in its sample. The receptor was derived from an adult who received the AZD1222 COVID-19 vaccine. Source: peripheral blood, taken 28 days after the second AZD1222 dose. V usage is TRBV7-6 and J usage is TRBJ1-2, with 9 bases matching TRBD1. The CDR3 loop is CASSLAPGTGTYGYTF. The CDR3 region has the DNA TGTGCCAGCAGCTTAGCCCCCGGGACAGGGACCTATGGCTACACCTTC.